The 27 T cell receptor beta chains given below trace back to one sample, sequenced in a study of T cell responses to AZD1222 COVID-19 vaccine. The method was immunoSEQ multiplex PCR; TCRdb's version includes in-frame clones alone and lacks a portion of them. The sample carries about 120,000 clones, roughly 89% recorded once. Sequenced here: peripheral blood, sampled on day 0 of AZD1222 vaccination. The receptor set was obtained from an adult in good health.

This chain uses TRBV7-9 with TRBJ1-1; D is uncertain. This CDR3 has 15 residues. Germline-derived CDR1 and CDR2 are SEHNR and FQNEAQ (reference sequence). Trimming cost V 0 bases and J 1 base, with 9 bases left between them. The CDR3 region has the DNA TGTGCCAGCAGCTTAGCGGGCGTGCGGAACACTGAAGCTTTCTTT. Its protein is CASSLAGVRNTEAFF.

The chain has TRBV29-1 and TRBJ1-2; 8 nucleotides agree with TRBD1. The V gene end was trimmed by 6 bases and the J gene end by 0 bases; junction bases not matched to a gene: 3. CDR1 is SQVTM and CDR2 is ANQGSEA in the germline V gene. The CDR3 totals 13 residues. Here the CDR3 DNA reads TGCAGCGTCGGGACAGGCACTAACTATGGCTACACCTTC. It codes for CSVGTGTNYGYTF.

This rearrangement joins TRBV10-1 to TRBJ2-3, with TRBD1 as a possible D gene (5 bases). Germline lookup yields CDR1 WNHNN and CDR2 SYGVQD (reference sequence). V was shortened by 6 bases and J by 1 base, with 14 bases between the two germline ends. The CDR3 contains 15 residues. CDR3 amino acids: CASSVETGRTDTQYF. The CDR3 DNA is TGCGCCAGCAGCGTGGAAACAGGACGCACAGATACGCAGTATTTT.

The chain is built from TRBV6-5 and TRBJ2-3; TRBD1 matches at 7 bases. V lost 2 bases, J lost 0 bases, and 5 bases stayed unmatched. The CDR3 runs 16 residues. Germline loops: CDR1 MNHEY, CDR2 SVGAGI. CDR3 loop: CASSYHRGSSTDTQYF. The CDR3 region has the DNA TGTGCCAGCAGTTACCACAGGGGATCTAGCACAGATACGCAGTATTTT.

The J gene is TRBJ2-1, the V gene TRBV11-3; TRBD1 aligns across 7 bases. Germline V lookup: CDR1 SGHNT, CDR2 YENEEA. CDR3 length: 15 amino acids. V lost 5 bases and J lost 3; bases outside the gene matches: 7. The CDR3 sequence: CASSLGQVSYNEQFF. CDR3 nucleotide sequence: TGTGCCAGCAGCCTCGGACAGGTTAGCTACAATGAGCAGTTCTTC.

By share, this clone counts as medium-sized. The chain carries TRBV7-3 and TRBJ1-3; D ambiguous. V lost 5 bases, J lost 0 bases, and 11 bases lay in between. Germline loops: CDR1 SGHTA, CDR2 FQGTGA. The CDR3 is 15 amino acids. The CDR3 is CASSARASSGNTIYF. The CDR3 DNA reads as TGTGCCAGCAGCGCAAGGGCCAGCTCTGGAAACACCATATATTTT.

V and J are TRBV7-6 and TRBJ1-1; maybe TRBD1 (5 bases). V gave up 3 bases and J gave up 0 bases, with 11 bases separating them. This CDR3 region has 15 residues. Germline-derived CDR1 and CDR2 are SGHVS and FNYEAQ. In nucleotides, the CDR3 is TGTGCCAGCAGCTTGCCAGGGATGATGAACACTGAAGCTTTCTTT. Its translation: CASSLPGMMNTEAFF.

This chain connects TRBV7-6 to TRBJ2-2; 7 bases line up with TRBD2. The CDR3 is made up of 16 amino acids. Germline CDR1 is SGHVS and CDR2 is FNYEAQ. The ends lost 5 bases at V and 4 bases at J; junction bases unmatched: 10. The DNA of the CDR3 is TGTGCCAGCAGCCAGACCCATGGGAGGGGCACCGGGGAGCTGTTTTTT. Its translation: CASSQTHGRGTGELFF. The full variable domain, in which reference TRBV7-6 and TRBJ2-2 provide the parts outside the CDR3, is GAGVSQSPRYKVTKRGQDVALRCDPISGHVSLYWYRQALGQGPEFLTYFNYEAQQDKSGLPNDRFSAERPEGSISTLTIQRTEQRDSAMYRCASSQTHGRGTGELFFGEGSRLTVL.

The chain is built from TRBV5-1 and TRBJ1-5, with D uncertain. Trimming cost V 0 bases and J 5 bases, with 6 bases left between them. Per the germline V gene, CDR1 is SGHRS and CDR2 is YFSETQ. The CDR3 loop spans 13 amino acids. The CDR3 region is CASSLDPDQPQHF. The CDR3 DNA sequence: TGCGCCAGCAGCTTGGATCCCGATCAGCCCCAGCATTTT.

In its sample, this clone is medium-sized. This chain links TRBV15 with TRBJ2-3, with D perhaps matching TRBD2 (6 bases). CDR1 and CDR2 from the germline V gene are LNHNV and YYDKDF (reference sequence). With 0 bases removed from V and 3 bases from J, the gap between germline ends came to 16 bases. The CDR3 totals 17 residues. The DNA for the CDR3 is TGTGCCACCAGCAGAGATAAAGGTGGGGGGAAAACAGATACGCAGTATTTT. Its protein product is CATSRDKGGGKTDTQYF.

This rearrangement joins TRBV4-2 to TRBJ1-4; tentative D call: TRBD1 (6 bases). The CDR3 totals 15 residues. The V gene lost 3 bases and the J gene lost 10 bases, with 18 bases spanning the gap. CDR1 is LGHNA, CDR2 YNFKEQ, per germline. CDR3 nucleotide sequence: TGTGCCAGCAGCCACTTTTCGAGACAGGTCGGAAAACTGTTTTTT. Translated: CASSHFSRQVGKLFF.

The chain employs TRBV4-2 and TRBJ1-1, with no clear D. The V gene's germline CDR1 is LGHNA and CDR2 YNFKEQ. This CDR3 has 14 residues. Trimming cost V 2 bases and J 1 base, with 8 bases left between them. CDR3 in amino acids: CASSQSGSNTEAFF. The CDR3 region has the DNA TGTGCCAGCAGCCAATCCGGATCGAACACTGAAGCTTTCTTT.

V and J are TRBV18 and TRBJ1-5; D might be TRBD1 (5 bases). Trimming removed 1 base at V and 1 base at J, with 11 bases between. Germline CDR1 reads KGHSH; CDR2 reads LQKENI. The CDR3 spans 16 residues. CDR3 nucleotide sequence: TGTGCCAGCTCACCACTGGGGGGACTCAGCAATCAGCCCCAGCATTTT. Amino acid sequence: CASSPLGGLSNQPQHF.

The genes are TRBV30 and TRBJ1-6; D gene unclear. This CDR3 has 17 amino acids. The germline V gene encodes CDR1 GTSNPN and CDR2 SVGIG (reference sequence). V lost 1 base and J 0 bases, leaving 13 bases between the germline ends. DNA for the CDR3: TGTGCCTGGAGTGGTAGGGAGGCTAGCTCCTATAATTCACCCCTCCACTTT. As protein: CAWSGREASSYNSPLHF. The full variable domain, in which reference TRBV30 and TRBJ1-6 provide the parts outside the CDR3, is SQTIHQWPATLVQPVGSPLSLECTVEGTSNPNLYWYRQAAGRGLQLLFYSVGIGQISSEVPQNLSASRPQDRQFILSSKKLLLSDSGFYLCAWSGREASSYNSPLHFGNGTRLTVT.

The J gene is TRBJ2-2, the V gene TRBV3-1 (or the pseudogene TRBV3-2); D gene unclear. The length of the CDR3 is 15 residues. V lost 1 base to trimming and J lost 2 bases, with 8 bases between them. Germline assignment: CDR1 LGHDT and CDR2 YNNKEL (reference sequence). CDR3 bases: TGTGCCAGCAGCCAAGTTACTACAAACACCGGGGAGCTGTTTTTT. Amino acids: CASSQVTTNTGELFF.

The V call is TRBV11-2, the J call TRBJ2-4; the match to TRBD1 covers 8 bases. The germline gives CDR1 SGHAT, CDR2 FQNNGV. This CDR3 has 14 residues. Unmatched junction bases numbered 3, after V lost 5 bases and J lost 3 bases. The CDR3 coding sequence is TGTGCCAGCAGCGCCACAGGGGGCAAAAACATTCAGTACTTC. Protein product: CASSATGGKNIQYF.

This chain links TRBV28 with TRBJ1-5; D gene ambiguous. Per germline, CDR1 MDHEN and CDR2 SYDVKM. V shed 5 bases and J shed 4 bases, with 9 bases lying between them. The CDR3 consists of 13 residues. This CDR3 is CASSRIPNQPQHF. CDR3 DNA sequence: TGTGCCAGCAGTCGTATCCCTAATCAGCCCCAGCATTTT.

This clone was seen only once. The chain is built from TRBV5-1 and TRBJ1-6, with TRBD1 matching 7 bases. Germline loops: CDR1 SGHRS, CDR2 YFSETQ. This CDR3 has 16 amino acids. The V segment lost 0 bases and the J segment 9 bases; nucleotides outside the gene matches: 9. CDR3 sequence: CASSLDRGYAASPLHF. The CDR3 coding sequence is TGCGCCAGCAGCTTGGACAGGGGATATGCCGCTTCACCCCTCCACTTT.

The chain links TRBV5-1 to TRBJ1-1, with D maybe TRBD1 (5 bases). Germline assignment: CDR1 SGHRS and CDR2 YFSETQ. The CDR3 is made up of 13 amino acids. Trimming removed 1 base at V and 1 base at J, with 5 bases between. CDR3 region: CASSLTGNTEAFF. DNA of the CDR3: TGCGCCAGCAGCTTGACAGGGAACACTGAAGCTTTCTTT.

The chain links TRBV6-5 to TRBJ2-7; 7 nucleotides agree with TRBD1. Trimming took 6 bases from V and 2 from J; bases not matched to a gene: 10. CDR1 and CDR2 (germline): MNHEY, SVGAGI. This CDR3 comprises 15 residues. CDR3 amino acids: CASSRGAGGPYEQYF. CDR3 DNA sequence: TGTGCCAGCAGCAGAGGGGCAGGGGGACCCTACGAGCAGTACTTC.

The V and J genes are TRBV7-3 and TRBJ2-2; TRBD2 matches at 8 bases. The CDR3 has 15 residues. V trimming: 4 bases; J trimming: 1 base; junction bases outside the gene matches: 2. Per the germline V gene, CDR1 is SGHTA and CDR2 is FQGTGA. The CDR3 DNA is TGTGCCAGCAGCTCCGGGACTAGGAACACCGGGGAGCTGTTTTTT. The encoded protein is CASSSGTRNTGELFF.

This clone was observed a single time. The CDR3 protein is CASSEEGQSFYNSPLHF. The DNA of the CDR3 is TGTGCCAGCAGTGAAGAAGGACAGTCTTTTTATAATTCACCCCTCCACTTT. This chain uses TRBV2 with TRBJ1-6; maybe TRBD1 (6 bases). This CDR3 contains 17 residues. The V gene lost 1 base and the J gene lost 4 bases, with 14 bases spanning the gap. Germline V CDR1 and CDR2: SNHLY, FYNNEI.

This clone showed up just a few times. The chain links TRBV7-3 to TRBJ1-2, with D unresolved. This CDR3 spans 14 amino acids. With 5 bases removed from V and 3 bases from J, the gap between germline ends came to 13 bases. In germline, CDR1 is SGHTA, CDR2 FQGTGA. The CDR3 coding sequence is TGTGCCAGCAGCCCGACGGGCTGGGACTATGGCTACACCTTC. The encoded protein is CASSPTGWDYGYTF.

The chain is built from TRBV11-2 and TRBJ2-1, with 8 bases matching TRBD1. Germline V lookup: CDR1 SGHAT, CDR2 FQNNGV. This CDR3 is 15 amino acids long. With V trimmed by 1 base and J by 6 bases, 5 bases remained unmatched. CDR3 in DNA: TGTGCCAGCAGCTTAGGCGGGACAGGCGTCAATGAGCAGTTCTTC. It encodes CASSLGGTGVNEQFF.

The chain recombines TRBV14 with TRBJ2-5; D possibly corresponds to TRBD2 (6 bases). The CDR3 consists of 13 residues. Germline CDR1 is SGHDN and CDR2 is FVKESK. The ends were cut back, 4 bases at V and 5 bases at J, with 11 bases in the middle. The CDR3 coding sequence is TGTGCCAGCAGCCCCCGCCGGGGGGAGACCCAGTACTTC. Protein: CASSPRRGETQYF.

The chain combines TRBV5-6 with TRBJ1-2, with TRBD1 identical over 12 bases. This CDR3 has 16 residues. Germline values: CDR1 SGHDT, CDR2 YYEEEE. After removal of 4 bases from V and 4 bases from J, the junction contained 8 bases not matched to a gene. The CDR3 loop reads CASSRGDRGRPYGYTF. CDR3 nucleotides: TGTGCCAGCAGCCGAGGGGACAGGGGGCGTCCCTATGGCTACACCTTC.

This chain joins TRBV19 and TRBJ1-5; D is ambiguous. The germline V gene has CDR1 LNHDA and CDR2 SQIVND (reference sequence). This CDR3 has 15 residues. Trimming removed 5 bases from V and 0 bases from J, with 11 bases in between. The CDR3 bases are TGTGCCAGTAGTCTAGGAGTAGATAGCAATCAGCCCCAGCATTTT. It specifies CASSLGVDSNQPQHF.